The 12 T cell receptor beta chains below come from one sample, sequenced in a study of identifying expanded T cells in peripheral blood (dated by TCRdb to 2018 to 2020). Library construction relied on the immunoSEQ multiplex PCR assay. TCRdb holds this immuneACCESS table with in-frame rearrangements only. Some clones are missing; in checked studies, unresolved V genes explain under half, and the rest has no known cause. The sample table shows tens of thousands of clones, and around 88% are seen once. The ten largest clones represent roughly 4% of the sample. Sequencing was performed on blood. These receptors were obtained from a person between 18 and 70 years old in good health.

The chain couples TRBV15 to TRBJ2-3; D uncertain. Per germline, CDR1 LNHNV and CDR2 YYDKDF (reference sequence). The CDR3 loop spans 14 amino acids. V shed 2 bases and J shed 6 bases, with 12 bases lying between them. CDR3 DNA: TGTGCCACCAGCAGATGGGCCGGGTCTGATACGCAGTATTTT. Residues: CATSRWAGSDTQYF.

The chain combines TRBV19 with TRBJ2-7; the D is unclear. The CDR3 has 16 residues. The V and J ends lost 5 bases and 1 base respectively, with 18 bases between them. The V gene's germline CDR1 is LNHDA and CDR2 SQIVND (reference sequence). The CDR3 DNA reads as TGTGCCAGTAGTTCCCTCGTAGTGGGAACATCCTACGAGCAGTACTTC. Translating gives CASSSLVVGTSYEQYF.

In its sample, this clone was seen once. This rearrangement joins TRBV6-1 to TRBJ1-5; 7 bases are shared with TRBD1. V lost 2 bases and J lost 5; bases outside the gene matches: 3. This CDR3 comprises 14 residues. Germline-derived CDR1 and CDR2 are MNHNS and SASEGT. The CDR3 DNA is TGTGCCAGCAGTGAAAGAGGGGGCCATCAGCCCCAGCATTTT. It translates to CASSERGGHQPQHF.

The CDR3 spells CAWSVRSDTYEQYF. The CDR3, as DNA: TGTGCCTGGAGTGTCCGAAGCGACACCTACGAGCAGTACTTC. The V and J genes are TRBV30 and TRBJ2-7; no clear D. Trimming pared 0 bases from V and 2 bases from J, leaving 11 bases between. Per the germline V gene, CDR1 is GTSNPN and CDR2 is SVGIG (reference sequence). The CDR3 totals 14 residues.

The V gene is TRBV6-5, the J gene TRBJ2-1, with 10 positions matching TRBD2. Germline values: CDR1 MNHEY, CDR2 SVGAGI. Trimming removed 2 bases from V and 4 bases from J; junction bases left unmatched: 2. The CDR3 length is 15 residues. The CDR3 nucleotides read TGTGCCAGCAGTTACGAAGCGGGAGGGTACAATGAGCAGTTCTTC. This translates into CASSYEAGGYNEQFF.

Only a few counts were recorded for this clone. Written as DNA, the CDR3 is TGCGCCAGCAGTCCCGAACAGGGGAGCCAGCATTTT. It encodes CASSPEQGSQHF. V and J are TRBV23-1 and TRBJ1-5, with 7 bases identical to TRBD1. TRBV23-1 is known as an ORF, though its function is uncertain. The CDR3 loop spans 12 amino acids. Germline trimming cut 4 bases from V and 12 bases from J; bases unmatched to any gene: 6.

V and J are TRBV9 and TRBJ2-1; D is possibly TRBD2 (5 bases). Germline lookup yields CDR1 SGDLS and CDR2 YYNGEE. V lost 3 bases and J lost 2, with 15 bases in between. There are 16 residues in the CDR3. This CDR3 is CASSASGGLTYNEQFF. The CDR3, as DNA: TGTGCCAGCAGCGCCTCAGGAGGACTTACCTACAATGAGCAGTTCTTC.

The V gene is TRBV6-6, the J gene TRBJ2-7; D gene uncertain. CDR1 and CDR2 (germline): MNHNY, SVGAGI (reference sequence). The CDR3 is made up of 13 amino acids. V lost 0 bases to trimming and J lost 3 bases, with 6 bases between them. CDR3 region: CASSYSGNYEQYF. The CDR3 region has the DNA TGTGCCAGCAGTTACTCGGGGAACTACGAGCAGTACTTC.

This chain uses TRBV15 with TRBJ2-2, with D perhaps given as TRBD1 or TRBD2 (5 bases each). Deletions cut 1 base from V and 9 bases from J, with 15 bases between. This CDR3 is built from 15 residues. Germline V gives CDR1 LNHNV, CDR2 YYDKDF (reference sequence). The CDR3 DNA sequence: TGTGCCACCAGCAGAGGGGACGTCGCTGGCCGGGAGCTGTTTTTT. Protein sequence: CATSRGDVAGRELFF.

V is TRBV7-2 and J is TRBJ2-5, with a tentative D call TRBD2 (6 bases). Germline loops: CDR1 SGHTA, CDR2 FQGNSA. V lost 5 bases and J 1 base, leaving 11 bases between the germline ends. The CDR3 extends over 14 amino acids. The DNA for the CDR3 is TGTGCCAGCAGCCCTGGGAGGAGCCAAGAGACCCAGTACTTC. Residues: CASSPGRSQETQYF. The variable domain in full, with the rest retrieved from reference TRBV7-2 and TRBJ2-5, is GAGVSQSPSNKVTEKGKDVELRCDPISGHTALYWYRQSLGQGLEFLIYFQGNSAPDKSGLPSDRFSAERTGGSVSTLTIQRTQQEDSAVYLCASSPGRSQETQYFGPGTRLLVL.

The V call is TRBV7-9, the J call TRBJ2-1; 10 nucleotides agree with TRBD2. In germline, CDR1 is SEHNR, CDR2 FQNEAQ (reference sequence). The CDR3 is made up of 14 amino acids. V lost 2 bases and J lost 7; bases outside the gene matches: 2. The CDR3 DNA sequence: TGTGCCAGCAGCTTACCGACTAGCGGGAATGAGCAGTTCTTC. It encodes CASSLPTSGNEQFF.

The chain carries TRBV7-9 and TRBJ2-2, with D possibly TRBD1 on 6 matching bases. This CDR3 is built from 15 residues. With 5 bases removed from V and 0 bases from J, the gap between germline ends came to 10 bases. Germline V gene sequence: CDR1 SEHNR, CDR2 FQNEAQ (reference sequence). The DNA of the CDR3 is TGTGCCAGCAGCACGGACAGTTCGAACACCGGGGAGCTGTTTTTT. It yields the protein CASSTDSSNTGELFF. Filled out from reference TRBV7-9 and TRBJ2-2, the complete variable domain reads DTGVSQNPRHKITKRGQNVTFRCDPISEHNRLYWYRQTLGQGPEFLTYFQNEAQLEKSRLLSDRFSAERPKGSFSTLEIQRTEQGDSAMYLCASSTDSSNTGELFFGEGSRLTVL.